One sample yielded the 21 T cell receptor beta chains listed below, sequenced in a study of blood T cell repertoires in COVID-19. The table came from immunoSEQ multiplex PCR; TCRdb's copy has only in-frame clones and leaves some out. The sample lists about 270,000 clones; over 75% were seen once. Sequenced material: peripheral blood. All receptors derive from a human donor in a cohort sampled during active COVID-19.

V and J are TRBV4-2 and TRBJ1-2, with 7 bases aligning to TRBD1. Trimming at V came to 1 base and at J to 5 bases, leaving 10 bases not matched to a gene. The CDR3 is 16 residues long. Germline V gene data show CDR1 as LGHNA and CDR2 as YNFKEQ. CDR3 sequence (DNA): TGTGCCAGCAGCCAAGCTTACAGGGGCGCCAGGTATGGCTACACCTTC. Its translation is CASSQAYRGARYGYTF.

The V and J genes are TRBV6-1 and TRBJ2-7, with D tentatively TRBD2 (7 bases). Trimming removed 3 bases from V and 3 bases from J, with 30 bases in between. The CDR3 totals 20 residues. Germline CDR1 is MNHNS and CDR2 is SASEGT. The CDR3 loop reads CASSEGVGASGSPEDYEQYF. CDR3 bases: TGTGCCAGCAGTGAGGGGGTGGGGGCTAGCGGAAGCCCAGAGGACTACGAGCAGTACTTC.

This rearrangement joins TRBV11-3 to TRBJ2-2, with 9 nucleotides matching TRBD1. From germline, CDR1 is SGHNT and CDR2 YENEEA. Trimming cost V 2 bases and J 4 bases; bases outside gene matches: 8. This CDR3 is 17 amino acids long. The CDR3 here is CASSLRGGQGSTGELFF. CDR3 sequence (DNA): TGTGCCAGCAGCTTAAGAGGTGGACAGGGGTCCACCGGGGAGCTGTTTTTT. Filled out from reference TRBV11-3 and TRBJ2-2, the complete variable domain reads EAGVVQSPRYKIIEKKQPVAFWCNPISGHNTLYWYLQNLGQGPELLIRYENEEAVDDSQLPKDRFSAERLKGVDSTLKIQPAELGDSAVYLCASSLRGGQGSTGELFFGEGSRLTVL.

J is TRBJ1-2 and V is TRBV18; 7 bases fit TRBD1. The length of the CDR3 is 13 residues. Germline trimming cut 5 bases from V and 7 bases from J; bases unmatched to any gene: 7. Germline V gives CDR1 KGHSH, CDR2 LQKENI. CDR3 sequence: CASSSQGSAGYTF. CDR3 DNA: TGTGCCAGCTCATCACAGGGGTCCGCTGGCTACACCTTC.

V and J are TRBV6-1 and TRBJ1-1; weak D call: TRBD1 (5 bases). Trimming pared 8 bases from V and 0 bases from J, leaving 13 bases between. CDR1 and CDR2 from the germline V gene are MNHNS and SASEGT. The CDR3 sequence is 14 residues long. Here the CDR3 DNA reads TGTGCCAGCGGTACTCTCAGGGTGAACACTGAAGCTTTCTTT. Translation gives CASGTLRVNTEAFF.

The chain carries TRBV11-2 and TRBJ1-1; D is undetermined. Trimming shortened V by 3 bases and J by 6 bases, and 8 bases separated the two germline ends. The CDR3 totals 12 residues. The germline V gene has CDR1 SGHAT and CDR2 FQNNGV. This CDR3 is CASSFNSPEAFF. In nucleotides, the CDR3 is TGTGCCAGCAGCTTCAACTCCCCTGAAGCTTTCTTT.

A single count supports this clone. The chain recombines TRBV13 with TRBJ2-2; D is unclear. CDR3 length: 17 residues. Germline assignment: CDR1 PRHDT and CDR2 FYEKMQ (reference sequence). The V end was cut by 2 bases, the J end by 1 base, with 14 bases between. CDR3 sequence: CASSLFGERLNTGELFF. The CDR3 region has the DNA TGTGCCAGCAGCTTATTCGGCGAGCGATTGAACACCGGGGAGCTGTTTTTT.

V and J are TRBV7-9 and TRBJ1-4, with D possibly matching TRBD1 (6 bases). Germline CDR1 reads SEHNR; CDR2 reads FQNEAQ (reference sequence). Trimming left V 4 bases short and J 8 bases short, with 14 bases between. The CDR3 sequence is 14 residues long. CDR3 sequence reads: CASSSKGGAEKLFF. The CDR3 nucleotides are TGTGCCAGCAGCTCAAAAGGGGGGGCAGAAAAACTGTTTTTT.

J is TRBJ2-7 and V is TRBV19; unclear D gene. The CDR3 spans 14 residues. The germline CDR1 and CDR2 sequences are LNHDA and SQIVND (reference sequence). V was pared by 1 base and J by 2 bases, with 9 bases between. The CDR3 DNA is TGTGCCAGTAGTATAGGTTCAGGCGCCTACGAGCAGTACTTC. This translates into CASSIGSGAYEQYF.

The V gene is TRBV3-1 (or the pseudogene TRBV3-2), the J gene TRBJ2-1; no clear D. Germline lookup yields CDR1 LGHDT and CDR2 YNNKEL (reference sequence). The CDR3 is made up of 15 amino acids. With 0 bases removed from V and 7 bases from J, the gap between germline ends came to 13 bases. CDR3 DNA: TGTGCCAGCAGCCAAGACCCCGTGACGGGTAATGAGCAGTTCTTC. Its translation: CASSQDPVTGNEQFF.

The rearrangement links TRBV7-9 to TRBJ1-2; possibly TRBD1 for D (6 bases). Germline V gene sequence: CDR1 SEHNR, CDR2 FQNEAQ (reference sequence). V lost 6 bases and J lost 5, with 10 bases in between. CDR3 size: 12 residues. CDR3 sequence (DNA): TGTGCCAGCAGGTTACAGGGATATGGCTACACCTTC. This sequence encodes CASRLQGYGYTF.

The V gene is TRBV5-1, the J gene TRBJ2-3, with 10 bases identical to TRBD2. Trimming removed 4 bases from V and 4 bases from J; junction bases left unmatched: 6. Germline V lookup: CDR1 SGHRS, CDR2 YFSETQ. The CDR3 runs 15 residues. CDR3: CASSALAGESDTQYF. CDR3 nucleotide sequence: TGCGCCAGCAGCGCCCTAGCGGGGGAATCAGATACGCAGTATTTT.

The CDR3 DNA is TGCGCCAGCAGCACCTTAGCGGGGAACACTGAAGCTTTCTTT. It specifies CASSTLAGNTEAFF. The V call is TRBV5-1, the J call TRBJ1-1; no firm D call. Germline V gives CDR1 SGHRS, CDR2 YFSETQ. This CDR3 spans 14 amino acids. V lost 4 bases, J lost 1 base, and 11 bases lay in between.

The chain has TRBV20-1 and TRBJ2-7, with a tentative D call TRBD2 (6 bases). Germline CDR1 DFQATT, CDR2 SNEGSKA (reference sequence). CDR3 length: 13 residues. Trimming shortened V by 3 bases and J by 1 base, and 10 bases separated the two germline ends. This CDR3 is CSASFSGSYEQYF. CDR3 nucleotide sequence: TGCAGTGCTAGTTTTAGCGGTTCCTACGAGCAGTACTTC.

The V gene is TRBV3-1 (or the pseudogene TRBV3-2), the J gene TRBJ2-2; D unresolved. Trimming stripped 4 bases from V and 6 bases from J, with 15 bases between. CDR1 is LGHDT and CDR2 is YNNKEL in the germline V gene (reference sequence). The CDR3 is 15 residues long. The CDR3 region is CASSPSWAVSGELFF. In DNA form, the CDR3 reads TGTGCCAGCAGCCCCTCCTGGGCCGTCTCCGGGGAGCTGTTTTTT.

The chain carries TRBV4-3 and TRBJ2-1; 10 bases agree with TRBD1. This CDR3 region has 16 residues. The germline V gene encodes CDR1 LGHNA and CDR2 YSLEER. V lost 5 bases, J lost 9 bases, and 13 bases stayed unmatched. CDR3 nucleotides: TGCGCCAGCAGCACCCTAGACAGGGGGCTAATCGGTGAGCAGTTCTTC. Translated: CASSTLDRGLIGEQFF.

V usage is TRBV19 and J usage is TRBJ2-3; a weak D match, TRBD2 (6 bases). Germline loops: CDR1 LNHDA, CDR2 SQIVND (reference sequence). This CDR3 has 15 amino acids. Trimming removed 3 bases from V and 2 bases from J, with 12 bases in between. CDR3 in amino acids: CASSIVTSYTDTQYF. The CDR3 bases are TGTGCCAGTAGTATTGTAACTAGCTACACAGATACGCAGTATTTT.

The sample holds one count of this clone. The CDR3, as DNA: TGTGCCAGTAGAAAAAGACAGGGTGGGCCCCAGCATTTT. This codes for CASRKRQGGPQHF. The chain uses TRBV19 and TRBJ1-5; TRBD1 agrees at 7 bases. V shed 6 bases and J 9 bases; nucleotides not matched to a gene: 8. The length of the CDR3 is 13 residues. Germline assignment: CDR1 LNHDA and CDR2 SQIVND (reference sequence).

The chain carries TRBV5-6 and TRBJ1-2; the D is unclear. This CDR3 is 14 amino acids long. Germline lookup yields CDR1 SGHDT and CDR2 YYEEEE. Trimming stripped 4 bases from V and 6 bases from J, with 16 bases between. CDR3 sequence: CASSRPGAQDGYTF. The CDR3 DNA is TGTGCCAGCAGCCGACCGGGAGCGCAGGATGGCTACACCTTC.

V gene TRBV5-1 combines with J gene TRBJ2-7; 8 bases fit TRBD1. The CDR3 is made up of 16 amino acids. Germline loops: CDR1 SGHRS, CDR2 YFSETQ. V dropped 4 bases and J dropped 1; count of bases not matched to a gene: 10. CDR3 loop: CASSTRTGRASYEQYF. CDR3 in DNA: TGCGCCAGCAGCACAAGGACAGGGCGTGCTTCCTACGAGCAGTACTTC.

This chain connects TRBV5-5 to TRBJ1-5; 7 nucleotides match TRBD1. Looked up from germline, CDR1 is SGHKS and CDR2 is YYEKEE (reference sequence). V trimming: 4 bases; J trimming: 2 bases; junction bases outside the gene matches: 9. CDR3 length equals 16 residues. CDR3 in DNA: TGTGCCAGCAGCCTATGGACAGGTCTTGGCAATCAGCCCCAGCATTTT. This codes for CASSLWTGLGNQPQHF.